This is a list of T cell receptor beta chains from one sample in a study of cytomegalovirus exposure and HLA in healthy donors. Profiling relied on immunoSEQ multiplex PCR, and the TCRdb table lists in-frame clones only, not all of them. The sample lists approximately 190,000 clones; 82% were seen once. Source material: PBMCs. These receptors all come from a woman aged 18-29 years in good health and CMV-seronegative. CDR3s include the opening cysteine and the closing phenylalanine or tryptophan. A D gene is named only where the DNA matches it firmly. Only some rows state a clone size, as once, few, many or a class for expanded clones.

NA	TRBV6-5	TRBJ1-6	NA	TGTGCCAGCAGTTCATCGGGTCTATCCTATAATTCACCCCTCCACTTT	CASSSSGLSYNSPLHF
once	TRBV12-5	TRBJ2-7	TRBD1	TGTGCTAGTGTCTACGGGACAGGGGGCTACGAGCAGTACTTC	CASVYGTGGYEQYF
NA	TRBV7-2	TRBJ1-4	TRBD1	TGTGCCAGCAGCTTAGACAGGGGCTATGAAAAACTGTTTTTT	CASSLDRGYEKLFF
once	TRBV5-1	TRBJ2-3	NA	TGCGCCAGCAGCGTGCAAGGGGGAGGGACAGATACGCAGTATTTT	CASSVQGGGTDTQYF
NA	TRBV7-9	TRBJ2-7	NA	TGTGCCAGCAGCCTTGACAGGCCGTCCTACGAGCAGTACTTC	CASSLDRPSYEQYF
few	TRBV19	TRBJ1-1	TRBD1	TGTGCCAGTACCGTGACAGGGGCAGGGACTGAAGCTTTCTTT	CASTVTGAGTEAFF
NA	TRBV5-1	TRBJ2-7	NA	TGCGCCAGCAGCTTGGTGGCGGGGTCTGGCGAGCAGTACTTC	CASSLVAGSGEQYF
once	TRBV7-2	TRBJ1-1	NA	TGTGCCAGCAGCTTAGGACGCGGGGCTTGGGCTTTCTTT	CASSLGRGAWAFF
NA	TRBV7-8	TRBJ2-3	NA	TGTGCCAGCAGCTTAGTGGGGTGGGGGGGCACAGATACGCAGTATTTT	CASSLVGWGGTDTQYF
NA	TRBV30	TRBJ2-1	TRBD2	TGTGCCTGGAGTCATCTGACTAGCGGGAGAGTCAATGAGCAGTTCTTC	CAWSHLTSGRVNEQFF
NA	TRBV7-9	TRBJ2-5	NA	TGTGCCAGCAGCCCTAGCCAAGAGACCCAGTACTTC	CASSPSQETQYF
NA	TRBV19	TRBJ2-1	TRBD2	TGTGCCAGTAGTACAAAGACTAGCGGGAGGGCATACAATGAGCAGTTCTTC	CASSTKTSGRAYNEQFF
NA	TRBV30	TRBJ2-7	NA	TGTGCCTGGAGTGGGGGCGGAGGGTACTACGAGCAGTACTTC	CAWSGGGGYYEQYF
NA	TRBV28	TRBJ1-2	NA	TGTGCCAGCAGTTTCTCGCTACAGGATAACTATGGCTACACCTTC	CASSFSLQDNYGYTF
NA	TRBV2	TRBJ2-1	TRBD2	TGTGCCAGCAGTCGGGACAGACCGGGACTAGCGGAGATAATCGACTACAATGAGCAGTTCTTC	CASSRDRPGLAEIIDYNEQFF
few	TRBV5-1	TRBJ2-7	NA	TGCGCCAGCTGCTTTGGGTGGGCGGGCAAGACATCCTACGAGCAGTACTTC	CASCFGWAGKTSYEQYF
few	TRBV2	TRBJ2-7	TRBD2	TGTGCCAGCAGGTTAGCGGGAGGGCCAAGGTACGAGCAGTACTTC	CASRLAGGPRYEQYF
NA	TRBV27	TRBJ1-1	NA	TGTGCCAGCAGTCTAGGGAACACTGAAGCTTTCTTT	CASSLGNTEAFF
NA	TRBV7-9	TRBJ1-2	NA	TGTGCCAGCAGCTTGGAGGGCTGGAGCTACACCTTC	CASSLEGWSYTF
NA	TRBV2	TRBJ2-5	NA	TGTGCCAGCAGCGACTCCGAAGAGACCCAGTACTTC	CASSDSEETQYF
NA	TRBV11-2	TRBJ2-7	NA	TGTGCCAGCAACAGGCAGAGCTCCTACGAGCAGTACTTC	CASNRQSSYEQYF
NA	TRBV7-9	TRBJ1-1	TRBD1	TGTGCCAGCAGCGATCATCTCGCAAACTCTGACGGGACAGCAGCAGAAGCTTTCTTT	CASSDHLANSDGTAAEAFF
NA	TRBV2	TRBJ2-1	TRBD2	TGTGCCAGCAGTCCCTCCAGCGGGAGATACTCCTACAATGAGCAGTTCTTC	CASSPSSGRYSYNEQFF
NA	TRBV4-2	TRBJ2-2	NA	TGTGCCAGCAGCCAAGATTTCGCGGGGACGGGCGGGGAGCTGTTTTTT	CASSQDFAGTGGELFF
NA	TRBV19	TRBJ1-4	NA	TGTGCCAGTAGTATAGCCAGGGTAACTAATGAAAAACTGTTTTTT	CASSIARVTNEKLFF
few	TRBV19	TRBJ1-3	TRBD1	TGTGCCACCTCCTCCCGGGACAGGGGAAACACCATATATTTT	CATSSRDRGNTIYF
NA	TRBV19	TRBJ2-7	NA	TGTGCCAGTAGTATAGTCGCGGGATCTGACTACGAGCAGTACTTC	CASSIVAGSDYEQYF
once	TRBV18	TRBJ2-7	NA	TGTGCCAGCTCAGAGGGTAACGAGCAGTACTTC	CASSEGNEQYF
NA	TRBV6-1	TRBJ1-1	NA	TGTGCCAGCAGTGGATGGGCCAGCTTACCGAACACTGAAGCTTTCTTT	CASSGWASLPNTEAFF
NA	TRBV2	TRBJ1-1	NA	TGTGCCAGCAGTGAAGCGGCGGGGGGAGAAGAAGCTTTCTTT	CASSEAAGGEEAFF
NA	TRBV7-9	TRBJ2-7	TRBD2	TGTGCCAGCACCACACCCGGGAGGGCGGACGAGCAGTACTTC	CASTTPGRADEQYF
once	TRBV9	TRBJ2-7	TRBD2	TGTGCCAGCAGCGTAGGGACTAGCGGCGCCTACGAGCAGTACTTC	CASSVGTSGAYEQYF
NA	TRBV27	TRBJ1-1	NA	TGTGCCAGCAGCTCCCCGTCGGAGGGGGGGACTGAAGCTTTCTTT	CASSSPSEGGTEAFF
NA	TRBV10-3	TRBJ2-7	NA	TGTGCCATCAGCTGGGGAGGCAGCTCCTACGAGCAGTACTTC	CAISWGGSSYEQYF
once	TRBV9	TRBJ2-3	NA	TGTGCCAGCAGCGTAGGGGGGCTTGGGACAGATACGCAGTATTTT	CASSVGGLGTDTQYF